The rows below give T cell receptor beta chains drawn from one sample of a study of control samples from healthy donors and cancer patients. Profiled with immunoSEQ multiplex PCR; TCRdb holds only in-frame clones, not every one. The table includes around 140,000 clones, roughly 94% detected once. The sample consisted of blood. All receptors derive from a man aged 40-49 years in good health. Both conserved end residues are part of each CDR3. The D gene is left open where the match is weak.

D gene,V gene,J gene,CDR3 DNA,CDR3 protein
TRBD2,TRBV7-3,TRBJ2-1,TGTGCCAGCAGCTTACCGGGGGGGAACAATGAGCAGTTCTTC,CASSLPGGNNEQFF
-,TRBV3-1/TRBV3-2,TRBJ1-3,TGTGCCAGCAGCCAAGAAGGGTCTGGAAACACCATATATTTT,CASSQEGSGNTIYF
-,TRBV6-6,TRBJ1-1,TGTGCCAGCAGTATGAGAAACACTGAAGCTTTCTTT,CASSMRNTEAFF
-,TRBV11-2,TRBJ2-2,TGTGCCAGCAGCGGCTGGGTCGCGAACACCGGGGAGCTGTTTTTT,CASSGWVANTGELFF
TRBD1,TRBV18,TRBJ1-6,TGTGCCAGCGGGACAGTTAATTCACCCCTCCACTTT,CASGTVNSPLHF
-,TRBV4-3,TRBJ2-3,TGCGCCAGCAGCCAAGATTTCGGACGGAGCACAGATACGCAGTATTTT,CASSQDFGRSTDTQYF
-,TRBV18,TRBJ2-2,TGTGCCAGCTCAACGGACTTCTCCACCGGGGAGCTGTTTTTT,CASSTDFSTGELFF
-,TRBV27,TRBJ1-6,TGTGCCAGCAGCCCGTTTGGGGCCGGACAGTCCTATAATTCACCCCTCCACTTT,CASSPFGAGQSYNSPLHF
TRBD1,TRBV25-1,TRBJ1-2,TGTGCCAGCAGTAACCGAGGACAGGGACGCTATGGCTACACCTTC,CASSNRGQGRYGYTF
-,TRBV7-9,TRBJ1-4,TGTGCCAGCAGCAAGATGGACACCGGTAATGAAAAACTGTTTTTT,CASSKMDTGNEKLFF
-,TRBV2,TRBJ2-1,TGTGCCAGCAGCCTCAATGAGCAGTTCTTC,CASSLNEQFF
-,TRBV3-1/TRBV3-2,TRBJ2-5,TGTGCCAGCAGCCCCCGGCGCGCCCGAGAGACCCAGTACTTC,CASSPRRARETQYF
TRBD2,TRBV6-5,TRBJ2-7,TGTGCCAGCAGTTATAAAAGCGGGAGTGGGGCCTACGAGCAGTACTTC,CASSYKSGSGAYEQYF
-,TRBV5-6,TRBJ1-2,TGTGCCAGCAGCTCATTATCGGACAGCCCTAACTATGGCTACACCTTC,CASSSLSDSPNYGYTF
-,TRBV9,TRBJ2-5,TGTGCCAGCAGCCCAGGGGGGGCCAAAGAGACCCAGTACTTC,CASSPGGAKETQYF
TRBD1,TRBV9,TRBJ1-1,TGTGCCAGCAGCGTAGGAGGACAGGGGAACACTGAAGCTTTCTTT,CASSVGGQGNTEAFF
-,TRBV7-2,TRBJ2-7,TGTGCCAGCACCCCGCAGAACAGCGCTAACGAGCAGTACTTC,CASTPQNSANEQYF
-,TRBV11-2,TRBJ2-1,TGTGCCAGCAGCCTGGGGGGTGGGCAGTTCTTC,CASSLGGGQFF
TRBD1,TRBV28,TRBJ1-2,TGTGCCAGCAGTACCACAGGGGGCCGTTCCTATGGCTACACCTTC,CASSTTGGRSYGYTF
TRBD2,TRBV7-9,TRBJ2-3,TGTGCCAGCAGCTTGAAAGCGGGGGGTAGGGACACGCAGTATTTT,CASSLKAGGRDTQYF
TRBD1,TRBV6-5,TRBJ1-5,TGTGCCAGCAGCTCGACAGGGGCCAATCAGCCCCAGCATTTT,CASSSTGANQPQHF
-,TRBV10-3,TRBJ2-1,TGTGCCATCAGTGGCAGCCCGAGTGAGGATGAGCAGTTCTTC,CAISGSPSEDEQFF
-,TRBV6-2/TRBV6-3,TRBJ2-1,TGTGCCAGCAGTTACCGCGGGAACTCCTACAATGAGCAGTTCTTC,CASSYRGNSYNEQFF
TRBD2,TRBV18,TRBJ2-3,TGTGCCAGCTCACCGGCGTCGGGACTAGCGGGAGGGCCCTCAGATACGCAGTATTTT,CASSPASGLAGGPSDTQYF
-,TRBV28,TRBJ2-1,TGTGCCAGCAGTTTATTAGGTGTTGGGGACAATGAGCAGTTCTTC,CASSLLGVGDNEQFF
TRBD1,TRBV27,TRBJ1-3,TGTGCCAGCAGTTTATGGGGACAGGACAACTCTGGAAACACCATATATTTT,CASSLWGQDNSGNTIYF
-,TRBV6-5,TRBJ1-4,TGTGCCAGCAGTTACTCCCAGGGGTTTACTAATGAAAAACTGTTTTTT,CASSYSQGFTNEKLFF
TRBD2,TRBV9,TRBJ2-1,TGTGCCAGCAGCTCCCTAGCGGGGGACCACAATGAGCAGTTCTTC,CASSSLAGDHNEQFF
-,TRBV6-6,TRBJ2-1,TGTGCCAGCAGTTATTCGGACGCCAATGAGCAGTTCTTC,CASSYSDANEQFF
-,TRBV28,TRBJ1-1,TGTGCCAGCAGTTTTGACCCCGCAGTGCCGGGCACAGCTGAAGCTTTCTTT,CASSFDPAVPGTAEAFF
TRBD2,TRBV9,TRBJ2-3,TGTGCCAGCAGCGTAGAAAGCGGGGCGGTAAGCACAGATACGCAGTATTTT,CASSVESGAVSTDTQYF
-,TRBV7-9,TRBJ1-6,TGTGCCAGCAGCGTCGACGGCGACTCCTATAATTCACCCCTCCACTTT,CASSVDGDSYNSPLHF
-,TRBV11-1,TRBJ2-1,TGTGCCAGCAGCTGGGCCCCAAGCTCCTACAATGAGCAGTTCTTC,CASSWAPSSYNEQFF
-,TRBV6-2/TRBV6-3,TRBJ1-5,TGTGCCAGCAGTTCCTTTCCTAGCAATCAGCCCCAGCATTTT,CASSSFPSNQPQHF
-,TRBV3-1/TRBV3-2,TRBJ1-5,TGTGCCAGCAGCCAAGATCTGAACCCCAATCAGCCCCAGCATTTT,CASSQDLNPNQPQHF
-,TRBV6-6,TRBJ1-1,TGTGCCAGCAGTTACTCGACTCTGCAGGACACTGAAGCTTTCTTT,CASSYSTLQDTEAFF
-,TRBV24-1,TRBJ2-1,TGTGCCATCATAACTTGGGTTAATGAGCAGTTCTTC,CAIITWVNEQFF
-,TRBV4-3,TRBJ1-5,TGCGCCAGCAGCCAAGACTATAGAGGGGATGTAACGGAGCCCCAGCATTTT,CASSQDYRGDVTEPQHF
-,TRBV6-1,TRBJ1-1,TGTGCCAGCAGTGAAGCAATAGTAAACCTGAACACTGAAGCTTTCTTT,CASSEAIVNLNTEAFF
-,TRBV7-3,TRBJ2-2,TGTGCCAGCAGCCCCGACCACAGGGAATCAGGGGAGCTGTTTTTT,CASSPDHRESGELFF
-,TRBV10-1,TRBJ2-7,TGCGCCAGCAGCCCGACCGGAACAGTCTACGAGCAGTACTTC,CASSPTGTVYEQYF
-,TRBV7-6,TRBJ1-3,TGTGCCAGCAGCTTAAAGGCTGCGGGGCAGGCGGGTGGAAACACCATATATTTT,CASSLKAAGQAGGNTIYF
-,TRBV9,TRBJ1-4,TGTGCCAGCAGCCCAAAGGGTGGGACGGCTAATGAAAAACTGTTTTTT,CASSPKGGTANEKLFF
-,TRBV12-3/TRBV12-4,TRBJ1-5,TGTGCCAGCAGTTTGGCGGTAAATCAGCCCCAGCATTTT,CASSLAVNQPQHF
-,TRBV4-3,TRBJ1-1,TGCGCCAGCAGCCAAGAAGTAAGGGGCGCGAACACTGAAGCTTTCTTT,CASSQEVRGANTEAFF
-,TRBV30,TRBJ2-3,TGTGCCTGGAGTCGAGACAGGATTAGCACAGATACGCAGTATTTT,CAWSRDRISTDTQYF
-,TRBV5-1,TRBJ1-1,TGCGCCAGCAGCTCCACGGGGCTGATGAACACTGAAGCTTTCTTT,CASSSTGLMNTEAFF
-,TRBV18,TRBJ1-1,TGTGCCAGCTCGCCGGGCCTCAATGCGGACACTGAAGCTTTCTTT,CASSPGLNADTEAFF
-,TRBV29-1,TRBJ1-5,TGCAGCGTTGAAGAACTGGTGGGGGGGCCCCAGCATTTT,CSVEELVGGPQHF
TRBD1,TRBV4-1,TRBJ2-3,TGCGCCAGCAGCCCTGGGACAGGCAAAACAGATACGCAGTATTTT,CASSPGTGKTDTQYF
-,TRBV27,TRBJ2-7,TGTGCCAGCAGCCCGCTGCACGAGCAGTACTTC,CASSPLHEQYF
TRBD1,TRBV12-3/TRBV12-4,TRBJ2-1,TGTGCCAGCCGCTGGGACAGTATCAACGAGCAGTTCTTC,CASRWDSINEQFF
-,TRBV29-1,TRBJ2-1,TGCAGTGTCCTCCTCCGAACCTACAATGAGCAGTTCTTC,CSVLLRTYNEQFF
TRBD1,TRBV19,TRBJ2-5,TGTGCCAGTAGCTGGACCTACCTTCCTGGGACAGGGGGCTGTGAGACCCAGTACTTC,CASSWTYLPGTGGCETQYF
TRBD1,TRBV12-5,TRBJ2-1,TGTGCTAGTGGTGATAGTGACAGGGTAAACAATGAGCAGTTCTTC,CASGDSDRVNNEQFF
-,TRBV15,TRBJ1-1,TGTGCCACCAGCACCCTAGGGACTGAAGCTTTCTTT,CATSTLGTEAFF